The T cell receptor (beta chain) described here comes from a study of blood T cell repertoires in COVID-19. Enrollees, roughly 18 to 89 years old, lived in about two dozen US areas. Cohort 3 donors were reported recovered after two negative PCRs, clearance, or symptom resolution. This table comes from immunoSEQ multiplex PCR, and its TCRdb copy is limited to in-frame clones, with some not included. The sample records hundreds of thousands of clones, more than 75% being singletons. Germline V gene lookup returns CDR1 SNHLY and CDR2 FYNNEI. The CDR3 runs to 13 residues. V was cut by 6 bases and J by 0 bases, with 8 bases left in between.

This clonotype originated in a woman aged 45-60 years who had recovered from COVID-19. Sequencing used PBMCs or T cells enriched from blood (not recorded which). The chain is built from TRBV2 and TRBJ1-1, with D unresolved. The CDR3 is CASSPELNTEAFF. The CDR3 DNA sequence: TGTGCCAGCAGCCCAGAACTGAACACTGAAGCTTTCTTT.